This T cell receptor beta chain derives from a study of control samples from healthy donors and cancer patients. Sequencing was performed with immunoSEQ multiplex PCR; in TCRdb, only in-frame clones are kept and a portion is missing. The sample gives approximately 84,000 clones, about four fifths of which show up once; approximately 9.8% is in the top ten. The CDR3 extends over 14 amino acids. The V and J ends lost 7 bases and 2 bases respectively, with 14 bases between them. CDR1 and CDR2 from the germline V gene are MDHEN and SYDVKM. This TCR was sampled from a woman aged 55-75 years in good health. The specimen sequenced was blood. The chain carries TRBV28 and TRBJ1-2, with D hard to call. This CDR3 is CASTATLGNYGYTF. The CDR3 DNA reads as TGTGCCAGCACCGCCACCCTGGGAAACTATGGCTACACCTTC.